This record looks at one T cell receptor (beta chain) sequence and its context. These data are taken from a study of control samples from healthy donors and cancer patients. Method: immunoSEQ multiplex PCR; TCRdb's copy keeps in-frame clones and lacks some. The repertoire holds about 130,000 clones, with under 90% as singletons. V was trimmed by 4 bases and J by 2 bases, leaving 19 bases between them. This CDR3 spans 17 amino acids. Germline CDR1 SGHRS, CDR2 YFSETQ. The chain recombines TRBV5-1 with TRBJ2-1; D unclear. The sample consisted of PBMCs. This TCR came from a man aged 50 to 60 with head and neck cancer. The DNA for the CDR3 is TGCGCCAGCAGCCCCCTCCCGGAACATCGGCCCTACAATGAGCAGTTCTTC. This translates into CASSPLPEHRPYNEQFF. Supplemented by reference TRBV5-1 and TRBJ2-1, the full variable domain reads KAGVTQTPRYLIKTRGQQVTLSCSPISGHRSVSWYQQTPGQGLQFLFEYFSETQRNKGNFPGRFSGRQFSNSRSEMNVSTLELGDSALYLCASSPLPEHRPYNEQFFGPGTRLTVL.